This entry features one TCR beta chain sequence. This sample stems from a study of T-cell reconstitution after alpha-beta-depleted transplantation in children. Trimming cost V 4 bases and J 0 bases; bases outside gene matches: 4. CDR3 length: 16 amino acids. Molecular barcoding with unique molecular identifiers was used for the TCRbeta library. TCRdb reanalysed the PCR reads using MiXCR and keeps one entry per CDR3 protein. The data contain almost 500,000 distinct CDR3 sequences, around 12% of them singletons. Sequencing used PBMCs from the stem cell graft donor, obtained from the stem cell graft. The V gene is TRBV23-1, the J gene TRBJ2-1, with 9 bases that match TRBD1. TRBV23-1 is marked as an open reading frame, function uncertain. This sequence was found in a human donor who donated a stem cell graft to a child with combined immunodeficiency. The CDR3 here is CASSLRTGASYNEQFF. CDR3 nucleotide sequence: TGCGCCAGCAGTCTTAGGACAGGGGCCTCCTACAATGAGCAGTTCTTC.